The 17 T cell receptor beta chains listed next were all sequenced from one sample in a study of CD8+ T cells in alopecia areata (dated by TCRdb to 2017 to 2018). The meaning of the sample's time point label: around 24 weeks on oral tofacitinib. The treatment or condition label, as the study defines it: oral pan-JAK inhibitor, 5-10 mg twice daily. Libraries were constructed by the immunoSEQ multiplex PCR assay. To provide template for TCR sequencing, every sample had RNA extracted and reverse transcribed into cDNA. Sourced from immuneACCESS, this table was stored by TCRdb with only in-frame sequences that have V and J called. A share of the clones is absent; for the studies checked, an unresolved V gene accounts for under half, and the remainder has no known explanation. For this sample the table gives 79,000 or so clones, of which roughly 66% were detected only once. The ten largest clones add up to 23% of the sample.

The sample consisted of CD8+ T cells sorted from blood, taken at week 24, from a patient treated with tofacitinib. Source of these receptors: a human donor with alopecia areata.

V gene TRBV14 combines with J gene TRBJ2-7; D unclear. The CDR3 is 16 residues long. Trimming shortened V by 0 bases and J by 3 bases, and 15 bases separated the two germline ends. CDR1 and CDR2 (germline): SGHDN, FVKESK. The CDR3 nucleotides are TGTGCCAGCAGCCAAGATCGGACCTGGACGTACTACGAGCAGTACTTC. It specifies CASSQDRTWTYYEQYF.

The chain is built from TRBV27 and TRBJ2-7; tentatively, D is TRBD1 (5 bases). Trimming pared 0 bases from V and 2 bases from J, leaving 8 bases between. Germline CDR1 reads MNHEY; CDR2 reads SMNVEV (reference sequence). CDR3 length: 14 residues. CDR3 residues: CASSLSVGAYEQYF. The CDR3 coding sequence is TGTGCCAGCAGTTTATCTGTAGGGGCCTACGAGCAGTACTTC.

CDR3 sequence (DNA): TGTGCCAGCAGCCCCAGCAATTCAGGAATATACTACGAGCAGTACTTC. Protein: CASSPSNSGIYYEQYF. The rearrangement uses TRBV7-9 and TRBJ2-7; D is unclear. This CDR3 is built from 16 residues. Germline CDR1 and CDR2: SEHNR and FQNEAQ (reference sequence). V lost 5 bases to trimming and J lost 3 bases, with 20 bases between them.

This clone showed up just once. This chain joins TRBV9 and TRBJ2-7; a weak D match, TRBD2 (6 bases). There are 14 residues in the CDR3. CDR1 is SGDLS, CDR2 YYNGEE, per germline. Deletions cut 0 bases from V and 5 bases from J, with 12 bases between. The CDR3 DNA reads TGTGCCAGCAGCGTAGAAGGAGGGGTGAACGAGCAGTACTTC. Translation: CASSVEGGVNEQYF.

With regard to this clone: A junction boundary mismatches the germline segment, possibly from a read error. The genes are TRBV7-2 and TRBJ1-2, with TRBD1 matching 10 bases. CDR3 size: 16 residues. Germline assignment: CDR1 SGHTA and CDR2 FQGNSA. The CDR3 is CASTLMDRGYNYGYTF. DNA for the CDR3: TGTGCCAGCACCTTAATGGACAGGGGGTATAACTATGGCTACACCTTC.

The chain links TRBV28 to TRBJ2-2, with 7 nucleotides matching TRBD1. Per germline, CDR1 MDHEN and CDR2 SYDVKM. The J segment lost 5 bases and the V segment lost 11 bases, leaving 8 bases of the junction unmatched. The CDR3 is 13 residues long. The CDR3 coding sequence is TGTGCCTCCGCGACAGGGATTACCGGGGAGCTGTTTTTT. As protein: CASATGITGELFF.

This clone turned up a few times. The V and J genes are TRBV10-3 and TRBJ2-2, with 7 positions matching TRBD1. The CDR3 totals 17 residues. Germline assignment: CDR1 ENHRY and CDR2 SYGVKD. Trimming removed 3 bases from V and 0 bases from J; junction bases left unmatched: 7. This chain's CDR3 is CAISDEDRSANTGELFF. Here the CDR3 DNA reads TGTGCCATCAGTGATGAGGACAGGAGCGCGAACACCGGGGAGCTGTTTTTT.

This clone has ten or more counts. CDR3 DNA sequence: TGTGCCAGCAGCGTCGGGACAGGGTTTTCCTACGAGCAGTACTTC. It yields the protein CASSVGTGFSYEQYF. This sequence joins TRBV5-4 and TRBJ2-7, with 9 bases identical to TRBD1. CDR3 length: 15 amino acids. Per the germline V gene, CDR1 is SGHNT and CDR2 is YYREEE (reference sequence). Trimming cost V 4 bases and J 1 base; bases outside gene matches: 6.

This clone came up a few times. The chain is built from TRBV4-1 and TRBJ2-1; D is perhaps TRBD1 or TRBD2 (5 bases each). V lost 2 bases to trimming and J lost 4 bases, with 15 bases between them. The CDR3 has 16 amino acids. Germline CDR1 and CDR2: MGHRA and YSYEKL. The CDR3 nucleotides are TGCGCCAGCAGCCAACCCGGGACCTATCAGTACAATGAGCAGTTCTTC. Translating it yields CASSQPGTYQYNEQFF.

There are a few counts of this clone. CDR3 in amino acids: CASSFAVNQPQHF. DNA for the CDR3: TGTGCCAGTAGTTTTGCAGTCAATCAGCCCCAGCATTTT. The V and J genes are TRBV19 and TRBJ1-5; D is undetermined. From germline, CDR1 is LNHDA and CDR2 SQIVND (reference sequence). This CDR3 has 13 residues. V lost 5 bases and J lost 3, with 8 bases in between.

The chain recombines TRBV5-4 with TRBJ1-2; D not certain. V was cut by 2 bases and J by 6 bases, with 5 bases left in between. Germline values: CDR1 SGHNT, CDR2 YYREEE (reference sequence). The CDR3 extends over 11 amino acids. CDR3 bases: TGTGCCAGCAGCTTAAGGGATGGCTACACCTTC. It codes for CASSLRDGYTF.

This rearrangement joins TRBV4-1 to TRBJ2-2; D is undetermined. CDR3 length: 16 amino acids. Trimming took off 1 base at V and 6 bases at J, with 15 bases between the two ends. From germline, CDR1 is MGHRA and CDR2 YSYEKL. The CDR3 bases are TGCGCCAGCAGCCAAGGACAAAGGGCCTCCCCCGGGGAGCTGTTTTTT. This translates into CASSQGQRASPGELFF.

This clone turned up a few times. The chain is built from TRBV5-8 and TRBJ2-5; D is undetermined. V was clipped by 2 bases and J by 1 base, with 9 bases between them. Per the germline V gene, CDR1 is SGHTS and CDR2 is YDEGEE. The CDR3 consists of 14 residues. The CDR3 DNA follows: TGTGCCAGCAGCTTCCGGACGGGCCAAGAGACCCAGTACTTC. Amino acids: CASSFRTGQETQYF.

This chain connects TRBV4-1 to TRBJ1-6, with 7 bases matching TRBD1. The CDR3 has 15 residues. V trimming: 0 bases; J trimming: 9 bases; junction bases outside the gene matches: 5. Germline V lookup: CDR1 MGHRA, CDR2 YSYEKL. In DNA, the CDR3 is TGCGCCAGCAGCCAAGATGGAGAGGGGGCTTCACCCCTCCACTTT. It specifies CASSQDGEGASPLHF.

The genes are TRBV19 and TRBJ1-1; tentatively, D is TRBD1 (6 bases). V shed 3 bases and J shed 4 bases, with 9 bases lying between them. This CDR3 comprises 13 residues. Germline V CDR1 and CDR2: LNHDA, SQIVND (reference sequence). DNA of the CDR3: TGTGCCAGTAGTATTGGGGGCTTCACTGAAGCTTTCTTT. Its protein is CASSIGGFTEAFF.

Only a few counts were recorded for this clone. This chain joins TRBV23-1 and TRBJ2-3; D remains unclear. TRBV23-1 has ORF status, its function being uncertain. The CDR3 is 13 residues long. Trimming left V 0 bases short and J 10 bases short, with 11 bases between. In DNA, the CDR3 is TGCGCCAGCAGTCAATCTAAACGGGCGTCGCAGTATTTT. Protein product: CASSQSKRASQYF.

This sequence joins TRBV9 and TRBJ2-1, with TRBD2 matching 15 bases. Trimming took 4 bases from V and 7 from J; bases not matched to a gene: 6. The germline CDR1 and CDR2 sequences are SGDLS and YYNGEE. This CDR3 comprises 16 residues. DNA of the CDR3: TGTGCCAGCAGCCCCTGGACTAGCGGGGGGGCAAATGAGCAGTTCTTC. It encodes CASSPWTSGGANEQFF.